One sample yielded the 15 T cell receptor beta chains listed below, sequenced in a study of blood T cell repertoires in COVID-19. Repertoires were generated with immunoSEQ multiplex PCR, while TCRdb's copy carries only in-frame clones and drops some. The data contain some 230,000 clones, approximately 84% of them singletons. What was sequenced was peripheral blood. All receptors come from a woman aged 60-75 years with acute or convalescent COVID-19.

This clone was detected only a few times. This chain joins TRBV5-1 and TRBJ2-7; possibly TRBD1 for D (6 bases). Trimming left V 0 bases short and J 5 bases short, with 15 bases between. The V gene's germline CDR1 is SGHRS and CDR2 YFSETQ. The CDR3 has 15 residues. CDR3 sequence (DNA): TGCGCCAGCAGCTTGGACAGGGCTAGTCTCAACGAGCAGTACTTC. Its protein is CASSLDRASLNEQYF.

The V call is TRBV21-1, the J call TRBJ1-3. TRBV21-1 is a recognized pseudogene. The CDR3 consists of 17 residues. In nucleotides, the CDR3 is TGTGCCAGCAGCATTTTCGGGGGGCTCGGATCTGGAAACACCATATATTTT. Residues: CASSIFGGLGSGNTIYF.

This chain joins TRBV6-6 and TRBJ2-7; TRBD2 aligns across 13 bases. The CDR3 extends over 15 amino acids. Trimming took 5 bases from V and 5 from J; bases not matched to a gene: 6. Germline CDR1 MNHNY, CDR2 SVGAGI (reference sequence). The CDR3 coding sequence is TGTGCCAGCAGTCCGACTAGCGGGGGGCGGAACGAGCAGTACTTC. It codes for CASSPTSGGRNEQYF.

This sequence joins TRBV29-1 and TRBJ2-1; 9 positions agree with TRBD1. The germline V gene has CDR1 SQVTM and CDR2 ANQGSEA. The V gene end was trimmed by 7 bases and the J gene end by 2 bases; junction bases not matched to a gene: 3. The CDR3 is 13 residues long. CDR3 in amino acids: CSDRTGAYNEQFF. The CDR3 DNA sequence: TGCAGCGACCGGACAGGGGCCTACAATGAGCAGTTCTTC.

This clone was seen a few times. The chain is built from TRBV9 and TRBJ2-7, with D possibly TRBD2 on 5 matching bases. Germline assignment: CDR1 SGDLS and CDR2 YYNGEE. The germline V and J ends were trimmed by 0 bases and 3 bases, with 10 bases remaining between them. This CDR3 has 14 amino acids. In DNA, the CDR3 is TGTGCCAGCAGCGTAGAGGGAGACCTCTACGAGCAGTACTTC. The encoded protein is CASSVEGDLYEQYF.

The chain joins TRBV3-1 (or the pseudogene TRBV3-2) to TRBJ1-1; D perhaps matches TRBD1 (5 bases). The germline V and J ends were trimmed by 3 bases and 10 bases, with 15 bases remaining between them. The CDR3 extends over 13 amino acids. The germline gives CDR1 LGHDT, CDR2 YNNKEL (reference sequence). CDR3 sequence (DNA): TGTGCCAGCAGCCATCAGGGATGGGGGGGAGCTTTCTTT. Protein: CASSHQGWGGAFF.

The chain has TRBV7-3 and TRBJ2-5, with a weak D call TRBD2 (6 bases). This CDR3 spans 13 amino acids. V was shortened by 3 bases and J by 5 bases, with 10 bases between the two germline ends. Per the germline V gene, CDR1 is SGHTA and CDR2 is FQGTGA. CDR3 region: CASSFGGVETQYF. CDR3 sequence (DNA): TGTGCCAGCAGCTTCGGGGGTGTGGAGACCCAGTACTTC.

About this clone itself: The junction does not match germline at one end; this may be a read error. The rearrangement uses TRBV4-1 and TRBJ1-1; tentative D call: TRBD1 (6 bases). Germline V CDR1 and CDR2: MGHRA, YSYEKL. This CDR3 has 14 amino acids. As DNA, the CDR3 is TGCGCCAGCAGCCAAGATCAGGGGACCATTAGAGTGGTCTTT. Its protein product is CASSQDQGTIRVVF.

V usage is TRBV4-2 and J usage is TRBJ2-3; 7 nucleotides match TRBD1. After removal of 0 bases from V and 3 bases from J, the junction contained 3 bases not matched to a gene. Germline assignment: CDR1 LGHNA and CDR2 YNFKEQ. This CDR3 has 15 amino acids. This CDR3 is CASSQDRQGTDTQYF. The CDR3 DNA follows: TGTGCCAGCAGCCAAGACCGACAGGGAACAGATACGCAGTATTTT.

The chain links TRBV3-1 (or the pseudogene TRBV3-2) to TRBJ1-1; D is perhaps TRBD1 (5 bases). The CDR3 has 14 amino acids. Germline CDR1 is LGHDT and CDR2 is YNNKEL (reference sequence). V was shortened by 0 bases and J by 6 bases, with 11 bases between the two germline ends. This chain's CDR3 is CASSQDLRGSEAFF. Written as DNA, the CDR3 is TGTGCCAGCAGCCAAGATCTGCGGGGGTCTGAAGCTTTCTTT.

V usage is TRBV19 and J usage is TRBJ1-5, with no clear D. Looked up from germline, CDR1 is LNHDA and CDR2 is SQIVND (reference sequence). This CDR3 is built from 13 residues. Between the trimmed V and J ends, which lost 4 bases and 2 bases, there was a span of 6 bases. CDR3 sequence (DNA): TGTGCCAGTAGTAACGCGGGCAATCAGCCCCAGCATTTT. It yields the protein CASSNAGNQPQHF.

This chain joins TRBV30 and TRBJ1-1; D is possibly TRBD1 (5 bases). The CDR3 runs 11 residues. The germline gives CDR1 GTSNPN, CDR2 SVGIG (reference sequence). Trimming pared 0 bases from V and 7 bases from J, leaving 6 bases between. The CDR3 DNA follows: TGTGCCTGGAGTGTACAGGATGAAGCTTTCTTT. Encoded protein: CAWSVQDEAFF.

This chain uses TRBV2 with TRBJ2-3, with a possible D match to TRBD2 (5 bases). Germline V gene data show CDR1 as SNHLY and CDR2 as FYNNEI. CDR3 length: 14 amino acids. The V and J ends lost 2 bases and 2 bases respectively, with 8 bases between them. CDR3 sequence reads: CASSEPGYTDTQYF. DNA of the CDR3: TGTGCCAGCAGTGAACCGGGGTACACAGATACGCAGTATTTT.

The chain uses TRBV13 and TRBJ1-2, with D uncertain. The ends were cut back, 6 bases at V and 4 bases at J, with 12 bases in the middle. The CDR3 sequence is 13 residues long. The germline V gene encodes CDR1 PRHDT and CDR2 FYEKMQ (reference sequence). DNA for the CDR3: TGTGCCAGCAGTCCGAGGGTTAGCTATGGCTACACCTTC. It specifies CASSPRVSYGYTF.

J is TRBJ1-1 and V is TRBV6-5; 7 nucleotides line up with TRBD1. Germline CDR1 is MNHEY and CDR2 is SVGAGI. Losses at the gene ends were 7 bases for V and 4 bases for J; bases not matched to a gene: 9. The CDR3 has 14 amino acids. For the CDR3, the DNA is TGTGCCAGCACGGTTAGGGGGCCGGGCACTGAAGCTTTCTTT. This sequence encodes CASTVRGPGTEAFF.